The sequence of this T cell receptor beta chain was determined in a study of graft-versus-host responses after intestinal transplantation. Trimming at V came to 1 base and at J to 2 bases, leaving 3 bases not matched to a gene. Germline lookup yields CDR1 SGHRS and CDR2 YFSETQ. This CDR3 has 15 amino acids. Profiling relied on immunoSEQ multiplex PCR, and the TCRdb table lists in-frame clones only, not all of them. Among 7,000 or so clones listed, about 24% were seen once. Regarding the study as a whole: The recipient marrow held GvH clones, and some of them showed up first in ileum or blood. The highest levels of circulating GvH clones went along with early declines in HvG clones after transplant.

This clonotype was sampled from a human patient who received an intestinal transplant. This specimen was alloreactive CD4+ T cells from a mixed lymphocyte reaction culture, taken before intestinal transplant. Specified subset: CFSE-low proliferating T cells sorted from approximately 6-day pre-transplant mixed lymphocyte reaction (GvH or HvG direction). The chain has TRBV5-1 and TRBJ2-7; 10 bases map to TRBD2. CDR3 nucleotides: TGCGCCAGCAGCTTGAAAACTAGCGGGACCTACGAGCAGTACTTC. Translating it yields CASSLKTSGTYEQYF.